Listed here are 27 T cell receptor beta chains from one sample, sequenced in a study of cytomegalovirus exposure and HLA in healthy donors. Vbeta (60) and Jbeta (13) primers were used in the PCR. Sequencing was performed with immunoSEQ multiplex PCR; in TCRdb, only in-frame clones are kept and a portion is missing. The data contain approximately 120,000 clones, 80% of them singletons. Sequencing input: PBMCs. These receptors were collected from a man aged 25 to 40 in good health and CMV-seropositive.

This chain uses TRBV4-2 with TRBJ1-2; TRBD1 might be the D (5 bases). The CDR3 has 15 residues. Germline CDR1 LGHNA, CDR2 YNFKEQ. V dropped 1 base and J dropped 2 bases, with 11 bases sitting between them. The CDR3 DNA follows: TGTGCCAGCAGCCAAGCCGCTGGGGCCAACTATGGCTACACCTTC. It encodes CASSQAAGANYGYTF.

The table lists this clone with a count of one. The CDR3 spells CSVDARGNTGELFF. CDR3 nucleotide sequence: TGCAGCGTTGACGCCAGGGGAAACACCGGGGAGCTGTTTTTT. The rearrangement uses TRBV29-1 and TRBJ2-2, with D perhaps TRBD1 (6 bases). Germline loops: CDR1 SQVTM, CDR2 ANQGSEA. V was trimmed by 3 bases and J by 2 bases, leaving 10 bases between them. The CDR3 consists of 14 residues.

The chain is built from TRBV19 and TRBJ1-2; TRBD1 matches 8 bases. Germline CDR1 reads LNHDA; CDR2 reads SQIVND (reference sequence). The V segment lost 6 bases and the J segment 4 bases; nucleotides outside the gene matches: 4. The length of the CDR3 is 13 residues. CDR3 coding DNA: TGTGCCAGTAGATCGCAGGGGGCCTATGGCTACACCTTC. This encodes CASRSQGAYGYTF.

The chain combines TRBV7-8 with TRBJ2-5; 10 nucleotides line up with TRBD1. The CDR3 runs 15 residues. Germline V gene data show CDR1 as SGHVS and CDR2 as FQNEAQ. V lost 3 bases to trimming and J lost 5 bases; unmatched junction nucleotides: 6. CDR3 sequence (DNA): TGTGCCAGCAGCTTTGGACAGGGGGACGTTGAGACCCAGTACTTC. As protein: CASSFGQGDVETQYF.

The chain has TRBV19 and TRBJ1-4; D unclear. Per the germline V gene, CDR1 is LNHDA and CDR2 is SQIVND (reference sequence). V lost 1 base and J 8 bases, leaving 11 bases between the germline ends. This CDR3 region has 14 residues. CDR3 sequence: CASSIGQRREKLFF. The CDR3 bases are TGTGCCAGTAGTATAGGCCAGCGACGGGAAAAACTGTTTTTT.

In this sample, this clone turned up a few times. This chain joins TRBV19 and TRBJ1-5; TRBD1 matches at 8 bases. CDR1 LNHDA and CDR2 SQIVND come from the germline V gene (reference sequence). Unmatched junction bases numbered 16, after V lost 6 bases and J lost 0 bases. The CDR3 is made up of 19 amino acids. In nucleotides, the CDR3 is TGTGCCAGTAGGGCCGCTGGACAGGGCAATTATTATAGCAATCAGCCCCAGCATTTT. Amino acid sequence: CASRAAGQGNYYSNQPQHF.

The rearrangement uses TRBV6-4 and TRBJ1-1, with TRBD1 matching 7 bases. CDR1 and CDR2 from the germline V gene are MRHNA and SNTAGT. The CDR3 consists of 15 residues. V gave up 3 bases and J gave up 5 bases; unmatched junction bases: 9. The CDR3 region is CASSEYNRGSTEAFF. The CDR3 nucleotides read TGTGCCAGCAGTGAATACAACAGGGGTTCGACTGAAGCTTTCTTT.

About this clone: The sample contains more than one DNA sequence encoding this CDR3. The genes are TRBV19 and TRBJ1-6; D is perhaps TRBD1 (6 bases). In germline, CDR1 is LNHDA, CDR2 SQIVND (reference sequence). V lost 3 bases and J 4 bases, leaving 7 bases between the germline ends. The CDR3 length is 14 residues. This CDR3 is CASSITGYNSPLHF. CDR3 sequence (DNA): TGTGCCAGTAGTATTACAGGGTATAATTCACCCCTCCACTTT.

This chain joins TRBV29-1 and TRBJ1-1; D not resolved. In germline, CDR1 is SQVTM, CDR2 ANQGSEA. Trimming pared 7 bases from V and 0 bases from J, leaving 12 bases between. The CDR3 is 13 residues long. The DNA of the CDR3 is TGCAGCGCCCAGGAGGGTTTGAACACTGAAGCTTTCTTT. Amino acids: CSAQEGLNTEAFF.

J is TRBJ2-1 and V is TRBV7-6, with 10 nucleotides matching TRBD2. The CDR3 runs 17 residues. V lost 1 base to trimming and J lost 5 bases; unmatched junction nucleotides: 8. Per the germline V gene, CDR1 is SGHVS and CDR2 is FNYEAQ. CDR3 DNA sequence: TGTGCCAGCAGCTTAGTCTCGGTAGCGGGGGGTAACAATGAGCAGTTCTTC. Translation gives CASSLVSVAGGNNEQFF.

DNA of the CDR3: TGTGCCAGTAGGACAGGGGGAACTGAAGCTTTCTTT. This sequence encodes CASRTGGTEAFF. J is TRBJ1-1 and V is TRBV19; TRBD1 aligns across 9 bases. The CDR3 runs to 12 residues. J lost 5 bases, V lost 6 bases, and 1 base had no gene match. The germline V gene encodes CDR1 LNHDA and CDR2 SQIVND (reference sequence).

This rearrangement joins TRBV2 to TRBJ2-1; D call uncertain. The V gene lost 4 bases and the J gene lost 6 bases, with 7 bases spanning the gap. Germline V lookup: CDR1 SNHLY, CDR2 FYNNEI. This CDR3 has 12 amino acids. The CDR3 nucleotides are TGTGCCAGCAGTGTCCTCGGCAATGAGCAGTTCTTC. Its translation: CASSVLGNEQFF.

V and J are TRBV30 and TRBJ1-4; D is perhaps TRBD1 (6 bases). Trimming pared 4 bases from V and 8 bases from J, leaving 14 bases between. Germline-derived CDR1 and CDR2 are GTSNPN and SVGIG (reference sequence). There are 13 residues in the CDR3. CDR3 sequence: CAWMAGAREKLFF. In DNA form, the CDR3 reads TGTGCCTGGATGGCGGGGGCGAGGGAAAAACTGTTTTTT. Full variable domain (missing parts from reference TRBV30 and TRBJ1-4): SQTIHQWPATLVQPVGSPLSLECTVEGTSNPNLYWYRQAAGRGLQLLFYSVGIGQISSEVPQNLSASRPQDRQFILSSKKLLLSDSGFYLCAWMAGAREKLFFGSGTQLSVL.

This chain joins TRBV27 and TRBJ1-1; a possible D gene is TRBD1 (6 bases). The CDR3 length is 13 residues. V lost 6 bases and J 4 bases, leaving 12 bases between the germline ends. Germline V lookup: CDR1 MNHEY, CDR2 SMNVEV (reference sequence). The DNA of the CDR3 is TGTGCCAGCAGACCAGGGGCGAGCACTGAAGCTTTCTTT. Encoded protein: CASRPGASTEAFF.

This chain connects TRBV28 to TRBJ1-3; 9 bases are shared with TRBD1. Germline assignment: CDR1 MDHEN and CDR2 SYDVKM. CDR3 length: 16 amino acids. V lost 6 bases, J lost 0 bases, and 6 bases stayed unmatched. This chain's CDR3 is CASSKDRGISGNTIYF. The CDR3 DNA reads TGTGCCAGCAGCAAAGACAGGGGGATCTCTGGAAACACCATATATTTT. The complete variable domain, with remaining parts taken from reference TRBV28 and TRBJ1-3, reads DVKVTQSSRYLVKRTGEKVFLECVQDMDHENMFWYRQDPGLGLRLIYFSYDVKMKEKGDIPEGYSVSREKKERFSLILESASTNQTSMYLCASSKDRGISGNTIYFGEGSWLTVV.

Only a few counts were recorded for this clone. This sequence joins TRBV5-1 and TRBJ1-6; a possible D gene is TRBD1 (6 bases). Trimming took 1 base from V and 6 from J, leaving 14 bases between them. Germline CDR1 is SGHRS and CDR2 is YFSETQ. This CDR3 contains 16 residues. CDR3 protein: CASSLYFRTANSPLHF. In DNA, the CDR3 is TGCGCCAGCAGCTTGTACTTTAGGACAGCTAATTCACCCCTCCACTTT.

The rearrangement uses TRBV6-5 and TRBJ2-1; D may be TRBD2 (5 bases). The CDR3 consists of 13 residues. CDR1 MNHEY and CDR2 SVGAGI come from the germline V gene. Trimming took 7 bases from V and 10 from J, leaving 17 bases between them. In DNA, the CDR3 is TGTGCCAGCACCCCAACCCGGGGTCGCGAGCAGTTCTTC. It encodes CASTPTRGREQFF.

The gene calls are TRBV19 and TRBJ1-1; 9 bases map to TRBD1. V lost 5 bases to trimming and J lost 3 bases; unmatched junction nucleotides: 7. Germline CDR1 reads LNHDA; CDR2 reads SQIVND (reference sequence). CDR3 length: 15 residues. CDR3 nucleotides: TGTGCCAGTAGTTGGGCGACAGGGGGGTACACTGAAGCTTTCTTT. Translated, it gives CASSWATGGYTEAFF.

The table lists this clone with a count of one. The chain couples TRBV7-6 to TRBJ1-1; a weak D match, TRBD1 (5 bases). The germline gives CDR1 SGHVS, CDR2 FNYEAQ. This CDR3 has 16 amino acids. V shed 5 bases and J shed 4 bases, with 20 bases lying between them. CDR3 coding DNA: TGTGCCAGCAGCCTGAGCTTAAGGGGAAGGGCCACTGAAGCTTTCTTT. This encodes CASSLSLRGRATEAFF. The full variable domain, with the rest looked up from reference TRBV7-6 and TRBJ1-1, is GAGVSQSPRYKVTKRGQDVALRCDPISGHVSLYWYRQALGQGPEFLTYFNYEAQQDKSGLPNDRFSAERPEGSISTLTIQRTEQRDSAMYRCASSLSLRGRATEAFFGQGTRLTVV.

V usage is TRBV5-4 and J usage is TRBJ2-1, with 7 positions matching TRBD1. V lost 2 bases and J lost 5; bases outside the gene matches: 4. The V gene's germline CDR1 is SGHNT and CDR2 YYREEE (reference sequence). The CDR3 loop spans 14 amino acids. The CDR3 spells CASSLQTGDNEQFF. For the CDR3, the DNA is TGTGCCAGCAGCTTACAAACAGGGGACAATGAGCAGTTCTTC.

The DNA of the CDR3 is TGTGCCAGCAGCCGACAGGTCCAAGAGACCCAGTACTTC. Amino acids: CASSRQVQETQYF. The chain couples TRBV2 to TRBJ2-5; TRBD1 might be the D (6 bases). The ends were cut back, 6 bases at V and 1 base at J, with 9 bases in the middle. This CDR3 is 13 amino acids long. Germline-derived CDR1 and CDR2 are SNHLY and FYNNEI.

This rearrangement joins TRBV7-3 to TRBJ2-1; 13 bases fit TRBD2. The CDR3 length is 16 residues. Germline CDR1 reads SGHTA; CDR2 reads FQGTGA. J was trimmed by 8 bases and V by 4 bases; bases with no gene match: 8. The CDR3 nucleotides are TGTGCCAGCAGCTCGACTAGCGGGGGGTCGATGGATGAGCAGTTCTTC. It codes for CASSSTSGGSMDEQFF.

This sequence joins TRBV6-6 and TRBJ1-2; TRBD1 is a possible D gene (6 bases). The CDR3 contains 13 residues. Germline V lookup: CDR1 MNHNY, CDR2 SVGAGI (reference sequence). The V and J ends lost 5 bases and 4 bases respectively, with 11 bases between them. The CDR3 coding sequence is TGTGCCAGCAGTGCAGGACAGCGCTATGGCTACACCTTC. It codes for CASSAGQRYGYTF.

This chain uses TRBV20-1 with TRBJ1-4, with D perhaps matching TRBD1 (6 bases). The CDR3 runs 11 residues. Trimming stripped 6 bases from V and 7 bases from J, with 9 bases between. CDR1 DFQATT and CDR2 SNEGSKA come from the germline V gene (reference sequence). DNA for the CDR3: TGCAGTGCCCCAGGGGCTGAAAAACTGTTTTTT. Encoded protein: CSAPGAEKLFF.

The rearrangement joins TRBV2 to TRBJ2-1, with 7 positions matching TRBD2. The CDR3 length is 16 residues. Germline-derived CDR1 and CDR2 are SNHLY and FYNNEI. With 10 bases clipped from V and 0 bases from J, the junction kept 12 bases outside the gene matches. CDR3 in DNA: TGTGCCACCGACGGGCTGGGAGGGAGCTCCTACAATGAGCAGTTCTTC. Translated: CATDGLGGSSYNEQFF.

This clone was seen only once. Written as DNA, the CDR3 is TGTGCCAGCAGCCCCTCCGGGACAGCCGACTCCTACGAGCAGTACTTC. It specifies CASSPSGTADSYEQYF. The gene calls are TRBV7-9 and TRBJ2-7, with 7 bases matching TRBD1. The CDR3 is made up of 16 amino acids. V was pared by 5 bases and J by 0 bases, with 10 bases of the junction left unmatched. Germline assignment: CDR1 SEHNR and CDR2 FQNEAQ (reference sequence).

The gene calls are TRBV2 and TRBJ1-4, with 11 positions matching TRBD1. Germline values: CDR1 SNHLY, CDR2 FYNNEI. J lost 7 bases, V lost 6 bases, and 4 bases had no gene match. There are 14 residues in the CDR3. In DNA form, the CDR3 reads TGTGCCAGCAGGTGGACAGGGGGCGGTGAAAAACTGTTTTTT. Translating gives CASRWTGGGEKLFF.